This T cell receptor beta chain is from a study of shared clonotypes between healthy human individuals. Broader study findings: The researchers took only blood, and tissue repertoires probably look different.

With 0 bases clipped from V and 7 bases from J, the junction kept 16 bases outside the gene matches. Germline assignment: CDR1 SGHNT and CDR2 YYREEE (reference sequence). The CDR3 is 20 residues long. Note on this clone: Antigen specificity is unknown.

Generated by immunoSEQ multiplex PCR, the TCRdb table keeps only in-frame clones and is missing some. This sample has more than 2 million clones, with 90% to 96% found just once. The material sequenced was naive CD4+ T cells sorted from blood. Subset described: CD45RA+ positively selected. This clonotype was sampled from a man younger than 35 in good health. The chain combines TRBV5-4 with TRBJ2-7, with 16 bases identical to TRBD2. The CDR3 region is CASSLGAGRGLAGGPGEQYF. The DNA for the CDR3 is TGTGCCAGCAGCTTGGGAGCCGGTCGGGGACTAGCGGGAGGGCCCGGAGAGCAGTACTTC.